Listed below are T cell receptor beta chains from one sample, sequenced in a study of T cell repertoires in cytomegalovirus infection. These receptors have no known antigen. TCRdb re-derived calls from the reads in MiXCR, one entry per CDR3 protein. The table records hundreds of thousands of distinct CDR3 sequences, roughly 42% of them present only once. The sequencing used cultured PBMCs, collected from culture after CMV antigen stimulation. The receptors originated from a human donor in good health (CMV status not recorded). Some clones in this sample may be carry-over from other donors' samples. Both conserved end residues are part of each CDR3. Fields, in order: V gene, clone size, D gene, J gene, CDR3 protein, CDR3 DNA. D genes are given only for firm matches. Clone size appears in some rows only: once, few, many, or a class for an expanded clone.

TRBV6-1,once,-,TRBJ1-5,CASSVDSNLIQPQHF,TGTGCCAGCAGCGTGGACAGCAACCTCATTCAGCCCCAGCATTTT
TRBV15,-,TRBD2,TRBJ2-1,CATSIALRGGGSEQFF,TGTGCCACCAGCATAGCACTACGGGGGGGGGGGAGTGAGCAGTTCTTC
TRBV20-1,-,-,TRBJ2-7,CSACPGAYEQYF,TGCAGTGCTTGCCCAGGGGCCTACGAGCAGTACTTC
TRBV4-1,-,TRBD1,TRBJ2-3,CASSPGTTGGYTQYF,TGCGCCAGCAGCCCCGGGACAACAGGGGGTTATACGCAGTATTTT
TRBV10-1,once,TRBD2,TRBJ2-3,CASSEAGVFDTQYF,TGCGCCAGCAGTGAGGCGGGGGTATTCGATACGCAGTATTTT
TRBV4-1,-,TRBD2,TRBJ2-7,CASSPWGGDYEQYF,TGCGCCAGCAGCCCATGGGGAGGGGACTACGAGCAGTACTTC
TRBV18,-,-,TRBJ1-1,CASSLNSGSAGTEAFF,TGTGCCAGCTCCCTAAACTCGGGCTCTGCTGGCACTGAAGCTTTCTTT
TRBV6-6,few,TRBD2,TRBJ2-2,CASSSLPRLAGEGTGELFF,TGTGCCAGCAGTTCCCTCCCCAGACTAGCGGGAGAGGGGACCGGGGAGCTGTTTTTT
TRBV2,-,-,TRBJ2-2,CASSRAANTGELFF,TGTGCCAGCTCGCGAGCCGCGAACACCGGGGAGCTGTTTTTT
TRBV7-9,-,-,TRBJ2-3,CASSRRGGGSSTDTQYF,TGTGCCAGCAGCCGCCGAGGGGGGGGATCCTCCACAGATACGCAGTATTTT
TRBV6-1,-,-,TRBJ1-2,CASTTHSAGYGYTF,TGTGCCAGCACGACACACTCGGCTGGGTATGGCTACACCTTC
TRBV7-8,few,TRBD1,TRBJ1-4,CASSLLGRTGRNEKLFF,TGTGCCAGCAGCTTATTAGGCCGGACAGGACGTAATGAAAAACTGTTTTTT
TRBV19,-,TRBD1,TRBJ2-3,CASSIANDRADTQYF,TGTGCCAGTAGTATAGCCAACGACAGGGCAGATACGCAGTATTTT
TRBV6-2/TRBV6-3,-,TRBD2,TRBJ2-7,CASSYSSGDHTYEQYF,TGTGCCAGCAGTTACTCCAGCGGGGATCACACCTACGAGCAGTACTTC
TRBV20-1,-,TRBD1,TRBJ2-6,CSAWTGTGANVLTF,TGCAGTGCTTGGACAGGGACTGGGGCCAACGTCCTGACTTTC
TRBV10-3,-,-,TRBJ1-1,CATRDPGGTEAFF,TGTGCCACCCGGGACCCAGGTGGCACTGAAGCTTTCTTT
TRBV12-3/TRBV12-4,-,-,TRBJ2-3,CASSLRLEVLGTDTQYF,TGTGCCAGCAGTTTGAGGCTGGAGGTCCTAGGCACAGATACGCAGTATTTT
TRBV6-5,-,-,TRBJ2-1,CASKGAPYNEQFF,TGTGCCAGCAAAGGGGCGCCCTACAATGAGCAGTTCTTC
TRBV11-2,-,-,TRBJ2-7,CASSLYRDFPYEQYF,TGTGCCAGCAGCTTATATAGGGACTTCCCCTACGAGCAGTACTTC
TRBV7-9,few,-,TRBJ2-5,CASSFLLAVQETQYF,TGTGCCAGCAGCTTCCTTTTAGCGGTCCAAGAGACCCAGTACTTC
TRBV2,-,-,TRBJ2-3,CASLQFTTDTQYF,TGTGCCAGCCTACAGTTCACCACAGATACGCAGTATTTT
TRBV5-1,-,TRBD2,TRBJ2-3,CASSERLAGGASTDTQYF,TGCGCCAGCAGCGAACGACTAGCGGGGGGGGCGAGCACAGATACGCAGTATTTT
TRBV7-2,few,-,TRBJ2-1,CASSVNSNEQFF,TGTGCCAGCAGCGTAAACAGCAATGAGCAGTTCTTC
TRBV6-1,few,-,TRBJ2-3,CASSEPPDTQYF,TGTGCCAGCAGTGAACCGCCAGATACGCAGTATTTT
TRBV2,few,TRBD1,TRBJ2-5,CARQGAHETQYF,TGTGCCAGACAGGGGGCCCACGAGACCCAGTACTTC
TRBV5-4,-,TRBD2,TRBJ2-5,CASSPVGGGYQETQYF,TGTGCCAGCAGCCCGGTAGGCGGGGGGTACCAAGAGACCCAGTACTTC
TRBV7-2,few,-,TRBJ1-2,CASSLALATTQYGYTF,TGTGCCAGCAGCTTAGCGCTCGCGACGACTCAGTATGGCTACACCTTC
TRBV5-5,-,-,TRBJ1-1,CASSYVGDTEAFF,TGTGCCAGCAGCTATGTGGGAGACACTGAAGCTTTCTTT
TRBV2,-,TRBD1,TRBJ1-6,CASRERQGTNSPLHF,TGTGCCAGCAGAGAACGACAGGGAACGAATTCACCCCTCCACTTT
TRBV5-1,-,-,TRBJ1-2,CASSREVQLYGYTF,TGCGCCAGCAGCCGGGAGGTCCAGCTTTATGGCTACACCTTC
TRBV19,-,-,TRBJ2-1,CASSPRGLLGLDEQFF,TGTGCCAGTAGTCCTCGGGGGCTCCTCGGATTAGATGAGCAGTTCTTC
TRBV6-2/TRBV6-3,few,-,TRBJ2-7,CASSYEVTGTTYEQYF,TGTGCCAGCAGTTACGAAGTCACAGGTACGACCTACGAGCAGTACTTC
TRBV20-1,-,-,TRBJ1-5,CSASFGQPQHF,TGCAGTGCTAGTTTCGGCCAGCCCCAGCATTTT
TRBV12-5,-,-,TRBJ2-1,CASGEPGEQFF,TGTGCTAGTGGTGAGCCGGGTGAGCAGTTCTTC
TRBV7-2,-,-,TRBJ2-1,CASSLLASDYNEQFF,TGTGCCAGCAGCTTACTAGCGTCAGATTACAATGAGCAGTTCTTC
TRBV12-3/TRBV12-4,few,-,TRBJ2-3,CASTPGPNSYTQYF,TGTGCCAGCACGCCGGGACCGAACAGCTATACGCAGTATTTT
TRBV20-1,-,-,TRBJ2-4,CSARGGPKNIQYF,TGCAGTGCTAGAGGGGGTCCCAAAAACATTCAGTACTTC
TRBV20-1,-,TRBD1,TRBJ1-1,CSAWTGDTEAFF,TGCAGTGCTTGGACAGGGGACACTGAAGCTTTCTTT
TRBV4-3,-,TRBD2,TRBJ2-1,CASSQERLAGNEQFF,TGCGCCAGCAGCCAAGAAAGGCTAGCGGGCAATGAGCAGTTCTTC
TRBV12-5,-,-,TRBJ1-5,CASGSSSNQPQHF,TGTGCTAGTGGTTCCAGTAGCAATCAGCCCCAGCATTTT
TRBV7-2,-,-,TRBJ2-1,CASSLGLGVNEQFF,TGTGCCAGCAGCTTAGGACTTGGGGTTAATGAGCAGTTCTTC
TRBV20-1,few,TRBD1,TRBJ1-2,CRRTGSNNYGYTF,TGCCGTAGGACAGGGTCCAATAACTATGGCTACACCTTC